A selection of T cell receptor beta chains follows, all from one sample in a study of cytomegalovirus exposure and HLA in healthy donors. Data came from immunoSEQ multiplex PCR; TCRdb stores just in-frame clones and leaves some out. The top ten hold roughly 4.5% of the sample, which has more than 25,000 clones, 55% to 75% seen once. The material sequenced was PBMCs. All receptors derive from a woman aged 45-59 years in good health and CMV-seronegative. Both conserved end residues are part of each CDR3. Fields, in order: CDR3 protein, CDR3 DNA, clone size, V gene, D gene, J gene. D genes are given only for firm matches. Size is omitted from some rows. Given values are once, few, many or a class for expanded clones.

CDR3aa: CASITTSARSYNEQFF
CDR3nt: TGTGCCAGCATTACAACTAGCGCTCGCTCCTACAATGAGCAGTTCTTC
abundance: few
v_gene: TRBV28
d_gene: TRBD2
j_gene: TRBJ2-1

CDR3aa: CASSELGGGESPLHF
CDR3nt: TGTGCCAGCAGTGAACTCGGGGGAGGGGAATCACCCCTCCACTTT
abundance: once
v_gene: TRBV25-1
d_gene: .
j_gene: TRBJ1-6

CDR3aa: CASAGTDSNQPQHF
CDR3nt: TGTGCCAGCGCCGGGACAGATAGCAATCAGCCCCAGCATTTT
abundance: .
v_gene: TRBV6-1
d_gene: TRBD1
j_gene: TRBJ1-5

CDR3aa: CASRAGTSTDTQYF
CDR3nt: TGTGCCAGCAGAGCCGGGACTAGCACAGATACGCAGTATTTT
abundance: .
v_gene: TRBV5-4
d_gene: .
j_gene: TRBJ2-3

CDR3aa: CASTNPRGGEQFF
CDR3nt: TGTGCCAGCACCAACCCCAGGGGCGGCGAGCAGTTCTTC
abundance: .
v_gene: TRBV6-5
d_gene: .
j_gene: TRBJ2-1

CDR3aa: CASSLAGTDTQYF
CDR3nt: TGTGCCAGCAGCCTGGCGGGCACAGATACGCAGTATTTT
abundance: .
v_gene: TRBV5-4
d_gene: .
j_gene: TRBJ2-3

CDR3aa: CASSAGSYNEQFF
CDR3nt: TGTGCCAGCTCAGCGGGATCCTACAATGAGCAGTTCTTC
abundance: .
v_gene: TRBV6-1
d_gene: TRBD2
j_gene: TRBJ2-1

CDR3aa: CASSVAAGPSSYEQYF
CDR3nt: TGTGCCAGCAGCGTAGCAGCGGGGCCGAGCTCCTACGAGCAGTACTTC
abundance: once
v_gene: TRBV9
d_gene: TRBD2
j_gene: TRBJ2-7

CDR3aa: CASSGGQGRPLEAFF
CDR3nt: TGTGCCAGCAGCGGGGGACAGGGGCGACCTCTTGAAGCTTTCTTT
abundance: .
v_gene: TRBV5-4
d_gene: TRBD1
j_gene: TRBJ1-1

CDR3aa: CASRPGHGHQPQHF
CDR3nt: TGTGCCAGCAGACCGGGACATGGTCATCAGCCCCAGCATTTT
abundance: .
v_gene: TRBV2
d_gene: .
j_gene: TRBJ1-5

CDR3aa: CASSYMGASSYEQYF
CDR3nt: TGTGCCAGCAGTTACATGGGGGCTAGCTCCTACGAGCAGTACTTC
abundance: .
v_gene: TRBV6-5
d_gene: .
j_gene: TRBJ2-7

CDR3aa: CASNPHPEGNEQFF
CDR3nt: TGTGCCAGCAATCCTCACCCGGAGGGCAATGAGCAGTTCTTC
abundance: medium-sized
v_gene: TRBV6-1
d_gene: .
j_gene: TRBJ2-1

CDR3aa: CASSKDTYTEAFF
CDR3nt: TGCGCCAGCAGTAAGGACACCTACACTGAAGCTTTCTTT
abundance: .
v_gene: TRBV10-1
d_gene: .
j_gene: TRBJ1-1

CDR3aa: CASKTGAKETQYF
CDR3nt: TGTGCCAGCAAGACAGGGGCCAAGGAGACCCAGTACTTC
abundance: .
v_gene: TRBV2
d_gene: TRBD1
j_gene: TRBJ2-5

CDR3aa: CSVDIGRNQPQHF
CDR3nt: TGCAGCGTTGACATAGGGAGAAATCAGCCCCAGCATTTT
abundance: once
v_gene: TRBV29-1
d_gene: .
j_gene: TRBJ1-5

CDR3aa: CASSPGNTEAFF
CDR3nt: TGTGCCAGTAGTCCGGGGAACACTGAAGCTTTCTTT
abundance: .
v_gene: TRBV19
d_gene: .
j_gene: TRBJ1-1

CDR3aa: CASSFDQVYGYTF
CDR3nt: TGCGCCAGCAGCTTCGATCAGGTCTATGGCTACACCTTC
abundance: few
v_gene: TRBV5-1
d_gene: .
j_gene: TRBJ1-2

CDR3aa: CASSYGLAEETQYF
CDR3nt: TGCGCCAGCAGCTACGGACTAGCGGAAGAGACCCAGTACTTC
abundance: once
v_gene: TRBV5-1
d_gene: TRBD2
j_gene: TRBJ2-5

CDR3aa: CASSLVGGYTEAFF
CDR3nt: TGTGCCAGCAGCTTAGTGGGAGGGTACACTGAAGCTTTCTTT
abundance: .
v_gene: TRBV7-2
d_gene: .
j_gene: TRBJ1-1

CDR3aa: CASSLDRGRNYGYTF
CDR3nt: TGTGCCAGCAGCCTCGACAGGGGTAGGAACTATGGCTACACCTTC
abundance: .
v_gene: TRBV5-4
d_gene: TRBD1
j_gene: TRBJ1-2

CDR3aa: CSVGKGSAEAFF
CDR3nt: TGCAGCGTTGGAAAGGGGTCGGCAGAAGCTTTCTTT
abundance: few
v_gene: TRBV29-1
d_gene: .
j_gene: TRBJ1-1

CDR3aa: CASSRGTDDGYTF
CDR3nt: TGCGCCAGCAGCCGAGGGACAGATGATGGCTACACCTTC
abundance: .
v_gene: TRBV5-1
d_gene: TRBD1
j_gene: TRBJ1-2

CDR3aa: CSAGHGANVLTF
CDR3nt: TGCAGCGCAGGGCATGGGGCCAACGTCCTGACTTTC
abundance: .
v_gene: TRBV29-1
d_gene: .
j_gene: TRBJ2-6

CDR3aa: CASSQVRSTGDYEQYF
CDR3nt: TGTGCCAGCAGCCAAGTGCGGTCAACAGGAGACTACGAGCAGTACTTC
abundance: few
v_gene: TRBV14
d_gene: .
j_gene: TRBJ2-7

CDR3aa: CASSGTGLGTIYF
CDR3nt: TGTGCCAGCAGTGGGACAGGATTGGGCACCATATATTTT
abundance: .
v_gene: TRBV2
d_gene: TRBD1
j_gene: TRBJ1-3

CDR3aa: CASSPSGGLDGYTF
CDR3nt: TGTGCCAGCAGCCCCTCTGGGGGCCTGGATGGCTACACCTTC
abundance: .
v_gene: TRBV27
d_gene: .
j_gene: TRBJ1-2